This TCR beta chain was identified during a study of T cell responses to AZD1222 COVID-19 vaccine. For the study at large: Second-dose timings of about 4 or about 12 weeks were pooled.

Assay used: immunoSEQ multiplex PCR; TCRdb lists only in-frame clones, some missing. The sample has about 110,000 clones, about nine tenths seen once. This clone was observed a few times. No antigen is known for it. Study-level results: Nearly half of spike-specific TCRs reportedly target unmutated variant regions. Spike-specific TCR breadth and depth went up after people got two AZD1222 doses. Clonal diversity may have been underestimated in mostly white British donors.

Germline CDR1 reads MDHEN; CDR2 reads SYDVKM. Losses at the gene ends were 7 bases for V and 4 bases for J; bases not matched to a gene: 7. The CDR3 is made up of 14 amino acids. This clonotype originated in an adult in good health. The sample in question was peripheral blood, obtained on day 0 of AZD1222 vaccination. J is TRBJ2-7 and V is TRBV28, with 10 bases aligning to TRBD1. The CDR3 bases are TGTGCCAGCACCGCCCGACAGGGGGCGTACGAGCAGTACTTC. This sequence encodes CASTARQGAYEQYF.